The 27 T cell receptor beta chains presented below share a single source sample, sequenced in a study of cytomegalovirus exposure and HLA in healthy donors. The table came from immunoSEQ multiplex PCR; TCRdb's copy has only in-frame clones and leaves some out. The sample holds fewer than 300,000 clones, over 75% seen once. Sample: PBMCs. All receptors derive from a woman aged 18-29 years in good health and CMV-seronegative.

CDR3 amino acids: CASSLVARETQYF. DNA of the CDR3: TGTGCCAGCAGCTTAGTGGCGAGGGAGACCCAGTACTTC. This sequence joins TRBV7-2 and TRBJ2-5, with D uncertain. The CDR3 spans 13 residues. The V end was cut by 1 base, the J end by 5 bases, with 8 bases between. Germline CDR1 reads SGHTA; CDR2 reads FQGNSA. The full variable domain, completed using reference TRBV7-2 and TRBJ2-5, is GAGVSQSPSNKVTEKGKDVELRCDPISGHTALYWYRQSLGQGLEFLIYFQGNSAPDKSGLPSDRFSAERTGGSVSTLTIQRTQQEDSAVYLCASSLVARETQYFGPGTRLLVL.

The chain couples TRBV5-1 to TRBJ1-3, with D possibly TRBD1 on 5 matching bases. Germline assignment: CDR1 SGHRS and CDR2 YFSETQ. The CDR3 runs 14 residues. Trimming stripped 5 bases from V and 2 bases from J, with 11 bases between. The CDR3 nucleotides read TGCGCCAGCAGGCTCGGGGGGGCTGGAAACACCATATATTTT. Residues: CASRLGGAGNTIYF.

This chain uses TRBV5-6 with TRBJ2-1; possibly TRBD2 for D (6 bases). V was clipped by 2 bases and J by 7 bases, with 19 bases between them. Germline-derived CDR1 and CDR2 are SGHDT and YYEEEE. The CDR3 extends over 16 amino acids. CDR3 sequence: CASSFVIGGTLNEQFF. CDR3 sequence (DNA): TGTGCCAGCAGCTTCGTTATTGGCGGGACGCTAAATGAGCAGTTCTTC.

This rearrangement joins TRBV7-8 to TRBJ2-1, with 12 nucleotides matching TRBD2. The CDR3 consists of 15 residues. Trimming cost V 5 bases and J 5 bases; bases outside gene matches: 4. Germline V gene data show CDR1 as SGHVS and CDR2 as FQNEAQ. The CDR3 spells CASSPSGRGDNEQFF. The CDR3 DNA sequence: TGTGCCAGCAGCCCTAGCGGGAGGGGGGACAATGAGCAGTTCTTC. The variable domain in full, completed from reference TRBV7-8 and TRBJ2-1, reads GAGVSQSPRYKVAKRGQDVALRCDPISGHVSLFWYQQALGQGPEFLTYFQNEAQLDKSGLPSDRFFAERPEGSVSTLKIQRTQQEDSAVYLCASSPSGRGDNEQFFGPGTRLTVL.

The chain uses TRBV2 and TRBJ2-1; 11 bases agree with TRBD2. This CDR3 region has 16 residues. Per germline, CDR1 SNHLY and CDR2 FYNNEI. The trim removed 0 bases at V and 10 bases at J, leaving 8 bases unmatched. The CDR3 region is CASSEAGLAAGGEQFF. The DNA of the CDR3 is TGTGCCAGCAGTGAAGCGGGACTAGCGGCTGGAGGGGAGCAGTTCTTC.

This clone was found once. The V call is TRBV19, the J call TRBJ2-7, with 7 positions matching TRBD1. The CDR3 covers 14 residues. V gave up 4 bases and J gave up 4 bases; unmatched junction bases: 7. Germline CDR1 reads LNHDA; CDR2 reads SQIVND (reference sequence). CDR3 nucleotides: TGTGCCAGTAGTACGTCGGGACAGATGTACGAGCAGTACTTC. It translates to CASSTSGQMYEQYF. The whole variable domain, remainder taken from reference TRBV19 and TRBJ2-7, is DGGITQSPKYLFRKEGQNVTLSCEQNLNHDAMYWYRQDPGQGLRLIYYSQIVNDFQKGDIAEGYSVSREKKESFPLTVTSAQKNPTAFYLCASSTSGQMYEQYFGPGTRLTVT.

This clone has just one count. The chain employs TRBV12-5 and TRBJ2-7; perhaps TRBD1 as D (6 bases). Trimming left V 9 bases short and J 4 bases short, with 16 bases between. The germline CDR1 and CDR2 sequences are LGHNT and FRNRAP. The CDR3 contains 13 residues. CDR3 bases: TGTGCTAGCAGACAGGCCAGCCTTTACGAGCAGTACTTC. This gives the protein CASRQASLYEQYF.

The gene calls are TRBV6-5 and TRBJ2-3, with 10 bases fitting TRBD2. CDR3 length equals 16 residues. Looked up from germline, CDR1 is MNHEY and CDR2 is SVGAGI. With V trimmed by 4 bases and J by 4 bases, 8 bases remained unmatched. The CDR3 loop is CASSFRIAGGADTQYF. As DNA, the CDR3 is TGTGCCAGCAGTTTTAGAATAGCGGGAGGCGCAGATACGCAGTATTTT.

The gene calls are TRBV11-2 and TRBJ2-7, with 7 bases lining up with TRBD2. This CDR3 has 13 residues. With V trimmed by 7 bases and J by 3 bases, 6 bases remained unmatched. Germline loops: CDR1 SGHAT, CDR2 FQNNGV. CDR3 nucleotides: TGTGCCAGCACCCTCGGGGAGGGCTACGAGCAGTACTTC. Its protein product is CASTLGEGYEQYF.

The chain joins TRBV5-1 to TRBJ2-7, with a weak D call TRBD1 (6 bases). Germline assignment: CDR1 SGHRS and CDR2 YFSETQ. Trimming pared 0 bases from V and 2 bases from J, leaving 9 bases between. This CDR3 contains 14 residues. The CDR3 DNA is TGCGCCAGCAGCTTGGGACAGGCAGCCTACGAGCAGTACTTC. Residues: CASSLGQAAYEQYF.

This clone was recorded only once. The rearrangement uses TRBV13 and TRBJ2-1, with D possibly matching TRBD2 (6 bases). V lost 2 bases and J lost 0, with 11 bases in between. The CDR3 has 16 amino acids. CDR1 and CDR2 (germline): PRHDT, FYEKMQ (reference sequence). CDR3 nucleotide sequence: TGTGCCAGCAGCTTAAAGGCGGGAAACTCCTACAATGAGCAGTTCTTC. Residues: CASSLKAGNSYNEQFF.

The rearrangement uses TRBV2 and TRBJ1-1, with 9 positions matching TRBD1. Germline-derived CDR1 and CDR2 are SNHLY and FYNNEI. The CDR3 length is 15 residues. V was pared by 6 bases and J by 8 bases, with 13 bases of the junction left unmatched. The chain's CDR3 is CASSSRTSGTGEAFF. CDR3 nucleotides: TGTGCCAGCAGCTCGCGGACCAGCGGGACAGGGGAAGCTTTCTTT.

The V call is TRBV18, the J call TRBJ1-5, with 7 nucleotides matching TRBD1. The V gene end was trimmed by 6 bases and the J gene end by 5 bases; junction bases not matched to a gene: 7. The CDR3 spans 14 residues. Germline V lookup: CDR1 KGHSH, CDR2 LQKENI. In nucleotides, the CDR3 is TGTGCCAGCTCCCTAGACAGGGAGTATCAGCCCCAGCATTTT. Translation gives CASSLDREYQPQHF. The full variable domain, completed using reference TRBV18 and TRBJ1-5, is NAGVMQNPRHLVRRRGQEARLRCSPMKGHSHVYWYRQLPEEGLKFMVYLQKENIIDESGMPKERFSAEFPKEGPSILRIQQVVRGDSAAYFCASSLDREYQPQHFGDGTRLSIL.

The V and J genes are TRBV29-1 and TRBJ2-5, with 9 bases fitting TRBD1. Germline lookup yields CDR1 SQVTM and CDR2 ANQGSEA. The CDR3 has 13 amino acids. DNA for the CDR3: TGCAGTGGATCAACAGGGGGCCCAGAGACCCAGTACTTC. Encoded protein: CSGSTGGPETQYF.

The chain joins TRBV9 to TRBJ1-5, with D possibly being TRBD1 (6 bases). V gave up 4 bases and J gave up 0 bases, with 11 bases separating them. This CDR3 is 15 amino acids long. In germline, CDR1 is SGDLS, CDR2 YYNGEE. The chain's CDR3 is CASSPDSYSNQPQHF. The CDR3 DNA reads as TGTGCCAGCAGCCCGGACAGCTATAGCAATCAGCCCCAGCATTTT.

The chain joins TRBV19 to TRBJ2-5, with a weak D call TRBD2 (6 bases). The germline gives CDR1 LNHDA, CDR2 SQIVND (reference sequence). The CDR3 has 15 amino acids. Trimming left V 7 bases short and J 4 bases short, with 19 bases between. The CDR3 loop reads CASKPGYRELETQYF. The CDR3 DNA is TGTGCCAGTAAACCCGGCTATCGGGAGTTAGAGACCCAGTACTTC.

The chain employs TRBV27 and TRBJ2-1; 7 bases map to TRBD1. CDR1 MNHEY and CDR2 SMNVEV come from the germline V gene (reference sequence). V shed 4 bases, J shed 0 bases, and the junction held 15 bases outside the gene matches. This CDR3 is 19 amino acids long. The CDR3, as DNA: TGTGCCAGCAGTTCCAGCCGAAGGGACAGCCTGAGCTCCTACAATGAGCAGTTCTTC. Its translation is CASSSSRRDSLSSYNEQFF.

This chain uses TRBV7-8 with TRBJ1-5; 11 nucleotides match TRBD1. CDR1 SGHVS and CDR2 FQNEAQ come from the germline V gene. V trimming: 8 bases; J trimming: 0 bases; junction bases outside the gene matches: 3. This CDR3 is built from 15 residues. Here the CDR3 reads CASGTGGYSNQPQHF. CDR3 DNA sequence: TGTGCCAGCGGGACAGGGGGGTATAGCAATCAGCCCCAGCATTTT. The variable domain in full, with the rest retrieved from reference TRBV7-8 and TRBJ1-5, is GAGVSQSPRYKVAKRGQDVALRCDPISGHVSLFWYQQALGQGPEFLTYFQNEAQLDKSGLPSDRFFAERPEGSVSTLKIQRTQQEDSAVYLCASGTGGYSNQPQHFGDGTRLSIL.

This clone has more than one count but fewer than ten. V gene TRBV6-5 combines with J gene TRBJ2-2; no reliable D call. Germline V gene data show CDR1 as MNHEY and CDR2 as SVGAGI. The CDR3 runs to 11 residues. Deletions cut 8 bases from V and 5 bases from J, with 6 bases between. CDR3 loop: CASYYTGELFF. The CDR3 region has the DNA TGTGCCAGCTATTATACCGGGGAGCTGTTTTTT.

This chain links TRBV2 with TRBJ1-4; a weak D match, TRBD1 (5 bases). This CDR3 comprises 13 residues. The germline V and J ends were trimmed by 6 bases and 6 bases, with 11 bases remaining between them. CDR1 and CDR2 (germline): SNHLY, FYNNEI. CDR3 amino acids: CASSLQDHEKLFF. The CDR3 nucleotides read TGTGCCAGCAGCCTACAGGACCATGAAAAACTGTTTTTT.

V gene TRBV6-5 combines with J gene TRBJ2-7; D is uncertain. The ends were cut back, 3 bases at V and 5 bases at J, with 8 bases in the middle. Germline CDR1 is MNHEY and CDR2 is SVGAGI. The CDR3 is made up of 12 amino acids. Here the CDR3 DNA reads TGTGCCAGCAGTTATGCAGGCCACGAGCAGTACTTC. Translated: CASSYAGHEQYF.

This chain connects TRBV27 to TRBJ2-7, with 7 bases matching TRBD2. This CDR3 is 15 amino acids long. Germline V CDR1 and CDR2: MNHEY, SMNVEV (reference sequence). V gave up 2 bases and J gave up 0 bases; unmatched junction bases: 4. This CDR3 is CASSLRRESSYEQYF. Here the CDR3 DNA reads TGTGCCAGCAGTTTACGGCGGGAGAGCTCCTACGAGCAGTACTTC.

This chain uses TRBV19 with TRBJ2-5; 7 bases agree with TRBD2. The length of the CDR3 is 17 residues. The V and J ends lost 1 base and 4 bases, in that order; junction bases with no gene match: 12. Germline V lookup: CDR1 LNHDA, CDR2 SQIVND (reference sequence). CDR3 loop: CASSIVGRTSDGETQYF. DNA for the CDR3: TGTGCCAGTAGTATAGTTGGACGGACTAGTGACGGAGAGACCCAGTACTTC.

The chain couples TRBV11-2 to TRBJ2-7; a possible D gene is TRBD1 (5 bases). CDR3 length equals 12 residues. The V gene lost 6 bases and the J gene lost 3 bases, with 9 bases spanning the gap. Germline CDR1 reads SGHAT; CDR2 reads FQNNGV. The CDR3 DNA follows: TGTGCCAGCAGTTCAAGGGGCTACGAGCAGTACTTC. It encodes CASSSRGYEQYF.

This chain uses TRBV28 with TRBJ1-5; D may be TRBD1 (5 bases). V gave up 6 bases and J gave up 4 bases, with 19 bases separating them. CDR1 is MDHEN, CDR2 SYDVKM, per germline. CDR3 length: 16 residues. CDR3 region: CASRTLTALPNQPQHF. The CDR3 coding sequence is TGTGCCAGCAGGACCCTGACAGCACTGCCGAATCAGCCCCAGCATTTT.

The chain couples TRBV6-6 to TRBJ2-5; 9 bases agree with TRBD2. CDR3 size: 16 residues. Germline V gives CDR1 MNHNY, CDR2 SVGAGI (reference sequence). V shed 0 bases, J shed 1 base, and the junction held 3 bases outside the gene matches. The CDR3 spells CASSYSLAGFQETQYF. The CDR3 bases are TGTGCCAGCAGTTACTCGCTAGCGGGGTTCCAAGAGACCCAGTACTTC.

This chain joins TRBV5-6 and TRBJ1-2; TRBD1 matches at 7 bases. CDR1 is SGHDT, CDR2 YYEEEE, per germline. Trimming took 7 bases from V and 4 from J; bases not matched to a gene: 4. The CDR3 loop spans 12 amino acids. The CDR3 coding sequence is TGTGCCAGCGGTGCAGGGGGCTATGGCTACACCTTC. Amino acids: CASGAGGYGYTF.